The rows below give T cell receptor beta chains drawn from one sample of a study of cytomegalovirus exposure and HLA in healthy donors. Sequencing was performed with immunoSEQ multiplex PCR; in TCRdb, only in-frame clones are kept and a portion is missing. The sample table sets out around 140,000 clones. Sequencing used PBMCs. These receptors came from a man in his late teens or twenties in good health and CMV-seronegative. Each CDR3 is given without its conserved first and last residue.

j_call v_call cdr3_aa
TRBJ1-2 TRBV5-4 ASSWVGGQGGYT
TRBJ1-4 TRBV15 ATSRDRGGGNEKLF
TRBJ2-7 TRBV2 ASSEVRREQY
TRBJ2-3 TRBV18 ASSPLGGAFHQDTQY
TRBJ2-2 TRBV5-1 ASSLETQGTGELF
TRBJ2-7 TRBV6-1 ASRSGTSGASQY
TRBJ1-3 TRBV18 ASSSLQGPPSGNTIY
TRBJ1-5 TRBV27 ASRIGGDSNQPQH
TRBJ2-2 TRBV9 ASSVEWGRSSGELF
TRBJ2-6 TRBV19 ASRERTGTFAGANVLT
TRBJ2-7 TRBV6-6 ASSYSSRDTNYEQY
TRBJ2-7 TRBV7-2 ASSQQVLVTYEQY
TRBJ1-1 TRBV28 ASSLVLSGLAEAF
TRBJ1-2 TRBV18 ASSQKTALRDGYT
TRBJ1-3 TRBV9 ASSVNWSSGNTIY
NA TRBV7-9 ASSSRGSYEQY
TRBJ2-2 TRBV19 ASSIMSLEAGELF
TRBJ1-2 TRBV27 ASSPQGGFYGYT
TRBJ2-7 TRBV7-2 ASSSGTGWQY
TRBJ2-3 TRBV25-1 ASSGGGSTDTQY
TRBJ1-1 TRBV27 ASSLGTGAVTEAF
TRBJ1-1 TRBV27 ASRKGQAFEAF
TRBJ1-1 TRBV5-1 ASSLGQGRTEAF
TRBJ2-2 TRBV11-3 ASRYQGSGELF
TRBJ1-1 TRBV7-9 ASRLQGRNTEAF
TRBJ2-3 TRBV6-5 ASSYTGGLTDTQY
TRBJ2-7 TRBV5-6 ASSWDTGPYEQY
TRBJ2-1 TRBV5-8 ASSGTSFINEQF
TRBJ1-5 TRBV6-5 ASSYNLFQPQH
TRBJ2-2 TRBV11-3 ASSFYRVGDGELF
TRBJ2-5 TRBV10-3 AISPQRGGRGQETQY
TRBJ2-7 TRBV18 ASSTPSGPYEQY
TRBJ2-7 TRBV14 ASSQDSPGPGFAYEQY
TRBJ1-4 TRBV18 ASSRRRFDEKLF
TRBJ2-5 TRBV4-2 ASSQLAD
TRBJ2-7 TRBV6-5 ASSLGPLGSYEQY
TRBJ2-7 TRBV9 ASSSGGVTYEQY
TRBJ1-5 TRBV18 ASSPDGPNQPQH
TRBJ2-7 TRBV18 ASSPPSNEQY
TRBJ2-5 TRBV30 AWNQARVEETQY
TRBJ2-2 TRBV27 ASSAQDRGLNTGELF
TRBJ1-5 TRBV19 ASSPGLYQPQH
TRBJ2-1 TRBV7-9 ASSLGAGEVWEF
TRBJ1-4 TRBV19 ASSSLSGQREKLF
TRBJ2-3 TRBV5-6 ASSFFVETWTDAQY
TRBJ2-7 TRBV5-1 ASSLDTGTGVTYEQY
TRBJ2-2 TRBV15 ATSKLSGSDTGELF
TRBJ2-7 TRBV14 ASSYRQGVSYEQY
TRBJ1-2 TRBV4-3 ASSRSREAYGYT
TRBJ1-2 TRBV15 ATSRDVGQPHYGYT
TRBJ1-1 TRBV4-3 ASSQVGGRTEAF
TRBJ2-3 TRBV6-1 ASHPTDTQY
TRBJ1-2 TRBV11-2 ASSLDPGYGYT
TRBJ2-2 TRBV7-2 ARPTSGGRGTGELF
TRBJ2-7 TRBV6-5 ATLGSYEQY
TRBJ1-4 TRBV10-3 AISAGVREKLF
NA TRBV7-7 ASSPGRGLNYEQY